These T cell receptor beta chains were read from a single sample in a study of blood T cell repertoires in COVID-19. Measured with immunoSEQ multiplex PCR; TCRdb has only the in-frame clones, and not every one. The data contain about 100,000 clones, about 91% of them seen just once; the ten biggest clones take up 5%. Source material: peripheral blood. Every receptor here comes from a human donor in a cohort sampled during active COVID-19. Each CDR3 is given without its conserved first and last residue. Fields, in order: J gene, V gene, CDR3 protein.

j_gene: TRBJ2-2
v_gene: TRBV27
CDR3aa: ASSWGGNTGELF

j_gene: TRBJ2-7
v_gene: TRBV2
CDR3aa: ASSFQTGAYEQY

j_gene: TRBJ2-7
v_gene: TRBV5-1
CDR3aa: ASAVDSYYEQY

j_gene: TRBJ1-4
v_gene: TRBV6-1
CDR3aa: ASSEAGDEKLF

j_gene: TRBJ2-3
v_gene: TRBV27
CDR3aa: ASSPAGLAGGDTQY

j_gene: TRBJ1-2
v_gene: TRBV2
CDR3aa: ASSEGQTFLRGYT

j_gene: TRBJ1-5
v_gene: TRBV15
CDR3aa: ATSRGTGGYNQPQH

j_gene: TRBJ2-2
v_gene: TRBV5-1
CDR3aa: ASSLTGGRNTGELF

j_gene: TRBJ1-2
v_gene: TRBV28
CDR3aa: ASSFPGGHNYGYT

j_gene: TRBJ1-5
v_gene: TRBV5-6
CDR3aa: ASSSGGTGNTHSNQPQH

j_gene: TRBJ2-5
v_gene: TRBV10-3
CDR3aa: AISEMVRETQY

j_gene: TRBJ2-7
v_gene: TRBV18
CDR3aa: ASSRRGSVAIYEQY

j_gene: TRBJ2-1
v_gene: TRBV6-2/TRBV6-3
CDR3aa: ASSRGGTYNEQF

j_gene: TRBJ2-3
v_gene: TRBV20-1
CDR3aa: SASGVDTQY

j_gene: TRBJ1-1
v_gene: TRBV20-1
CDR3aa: SASLVNTEAF

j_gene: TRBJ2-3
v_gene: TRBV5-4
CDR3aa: ASSPGTSGFTDTQY

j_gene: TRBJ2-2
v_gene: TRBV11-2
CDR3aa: ASSTRTGGRSGELF

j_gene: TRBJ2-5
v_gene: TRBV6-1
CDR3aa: ASSEAGRTGAQETQY

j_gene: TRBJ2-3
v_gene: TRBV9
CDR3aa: ASSVALAGVTDTQY

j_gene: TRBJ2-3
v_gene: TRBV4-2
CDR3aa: ASSQDRTSGINTQY

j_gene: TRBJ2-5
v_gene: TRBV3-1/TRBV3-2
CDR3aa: ASSQDLQYQETQY

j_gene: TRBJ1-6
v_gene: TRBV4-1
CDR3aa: ASSERPRTVNSPLH

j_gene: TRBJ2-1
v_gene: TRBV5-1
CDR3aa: ASSLGGQDLEQF

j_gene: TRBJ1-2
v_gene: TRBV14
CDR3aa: ASSPQGRNYGYT

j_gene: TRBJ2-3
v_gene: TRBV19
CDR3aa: ASRGTSGKIGDTQY

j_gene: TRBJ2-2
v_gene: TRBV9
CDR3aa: ASSVAVGQLNTGELF

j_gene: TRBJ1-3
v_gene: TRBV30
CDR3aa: AWTPGIGNTIY

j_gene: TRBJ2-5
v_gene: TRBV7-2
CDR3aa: ASSGGTSGRETQY

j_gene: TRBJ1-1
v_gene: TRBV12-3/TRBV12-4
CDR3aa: ASSQRHGQW

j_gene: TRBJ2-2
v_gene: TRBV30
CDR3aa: ASRDRGTGELF

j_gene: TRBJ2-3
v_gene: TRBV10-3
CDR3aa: AISSRGTGGSTDTQY

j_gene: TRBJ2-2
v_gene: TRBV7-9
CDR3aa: ASSLLLAGTGELF

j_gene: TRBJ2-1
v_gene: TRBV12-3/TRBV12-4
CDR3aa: ASSLRINEQF

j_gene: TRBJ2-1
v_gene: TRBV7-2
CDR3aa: ASSLRIRLVDNEQF

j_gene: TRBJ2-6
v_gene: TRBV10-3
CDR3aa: AIRPGTGANVLT

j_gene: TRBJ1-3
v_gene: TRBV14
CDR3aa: ASSRQGGGNTIY